This TCR beta chain derives from a study of CD4 T cell repertoires and nickel (TCRdb year 2020). As for this clonotype: This clone's antigen is unknown. No per-base quality is available; no much larger clone lies one base away.

Library generation was performed with RT-PCR. Sequencing used an Illumina MiSeq. TCRdb trimmed public reads at Q25 via fastp, called clones via MiXCR and kept in-frame beta chains. Each CDR3 protein appears once, grouped with its most common genes and DNA. The sample table contains fewer than 400 distinct CDR3 sequences; only one count was recorded for roughly 76% of them. The ten largest clones represent roughly 15% of the sample. Sequenced sample: CD4+ T cells from blood, not recorded whether cultured. This sequence was found in a human donor in a nickel allergy study, with or without nickel allergy (not recorded which). It is not recorded whether this sample comes from one donor or several.

In nucleotide form, the sequence is TGCGCCAGCAGCTTGGATCCCCGCGGGAGATGGGGTAATGAGCAGTTCTTC. It translates to CASSLDPRGRWGNEQFF. The sequence links TRBV5-1 to TRBJ2-1, and 7 junctional nucleotides match TRBD2. From a lookup of the germline V gene, CDR1 and CDR2 are SGHRS and YFSETQ. The CDR3 contains 17 residues, cysteine and phenylalanine counted. Of the read, only the CDR3 DNA is kept; its 51 bases are in frame from base 1. V is cut back by 0 bases and J by 7 bases, with 13 bases in the junction unmatched.